Ten or more counts support the clone carrying this T cell receptor beta chain. Its antigen remains unknown. The identical CDR3 is also encoded by other nucleotide sequences in the sample. This entry comes from a study of shared clonotypes between healthy human individuals. Study summary: The donor pool was made up of a couple of women and three men aged 18 to 49. CD4 naive cells filled three plates per donor, CD4 memory three, CD8 naive two and CD8 memory one. Findings and limits, study-wide: Non-shared clonotypes had lower generation probabilities than clonotypes shared by all four sorted-subset donors.

In the original workflow: Junction-only sequences without quality scores were provided by ImmunoSEQ, so filtering was different. Sequencing used immunoSEQ multiplex PCR; TCRdb keeps in-frame clones, though not all of them. Clone size and the V and J calls come from that table; the DNA yielded D and trimming. The table includes over a million clones, 78% detected once. This sequence originates from a man younger than 35 in good health. Some clones in this sample may be carry-over from other donors' samples. What was sequenced was memory CD4+ T cells from PBMCs. Subset defined: CD45RA-negative fraction.

The CDR3 nucleotides read TGCAGCGTTGCCGGGACCATGAACACTGAAGCTTTCTTT. Translated, it gives CSVAGTMNTEAFF. The rearrangement joins TRBV29-1 to TRBJ1-1, with D possibly being TRBD1 (5 bases). The V end lost 4 bases, the J end lost 0 bases, and 9 bases lay between the germline ends. CDR3 length: 13 amino acids. Looked up from germline, CDR1 is SQVTM and CDR2 is ANQGSEA.